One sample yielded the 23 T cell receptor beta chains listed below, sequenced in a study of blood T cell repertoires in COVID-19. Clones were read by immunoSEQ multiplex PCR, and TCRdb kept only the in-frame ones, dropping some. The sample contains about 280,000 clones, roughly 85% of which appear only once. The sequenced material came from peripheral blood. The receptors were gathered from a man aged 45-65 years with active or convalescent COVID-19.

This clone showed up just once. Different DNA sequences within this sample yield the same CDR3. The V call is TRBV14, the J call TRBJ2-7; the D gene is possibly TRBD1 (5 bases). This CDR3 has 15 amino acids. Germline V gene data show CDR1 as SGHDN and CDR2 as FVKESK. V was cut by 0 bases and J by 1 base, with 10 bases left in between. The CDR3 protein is CASSQERGRSYEQYF. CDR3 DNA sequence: TGTGCCAGCAGCCAAGAAAGGGGTAGATCCTACGAGCAGTACTTC.

The chain's CDR3 is CASSPPGGLAGYNEQFF. The CDR3 DNA is TGTGCCAGCTCACCACCTGGCGGGCTAGCGGGGTACAATGAGCAGTTCTTC. The chain links TRBV18 to TRBJ2-1; TRBD2 agrees at 9 bases. There are 17 residues in the CDR3. J gave up 4 bases and V 0 bases, and 7 bases lay outside the gene matches. The germline gives CDR1 KGHSH, CDR2 LQKENI.

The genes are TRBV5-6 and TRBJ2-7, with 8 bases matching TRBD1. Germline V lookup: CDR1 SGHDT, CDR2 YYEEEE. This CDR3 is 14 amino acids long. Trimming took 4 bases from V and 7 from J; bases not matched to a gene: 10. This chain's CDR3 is CASSRTGTFGEQYF. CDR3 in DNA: TGTGCCAGCAGCCGGACAGGGACATTCGGGGAGCAGTACTTC. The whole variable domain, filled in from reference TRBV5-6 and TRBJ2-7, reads DAGVTQSPTHLIKTRGQQVTLRCSPKSGHDTVSWYQQALGQGPQFIFQYYEEEERQRGNFPDRFSGHQFPNYSSELNVNALLLGDSALYLCASSRTGTFGEQYFGPGTRLTVT.

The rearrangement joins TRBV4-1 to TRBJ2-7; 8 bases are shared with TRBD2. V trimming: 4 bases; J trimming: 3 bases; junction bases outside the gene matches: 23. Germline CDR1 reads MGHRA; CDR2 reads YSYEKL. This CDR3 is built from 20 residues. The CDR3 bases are TGCGCCAGCAGCCGAGACGGGAGGGTCGGGGGCAGGGCGATACGCTACGAGCAGTACTTC. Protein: CASSRDGRVGGRAIRYEQYF.

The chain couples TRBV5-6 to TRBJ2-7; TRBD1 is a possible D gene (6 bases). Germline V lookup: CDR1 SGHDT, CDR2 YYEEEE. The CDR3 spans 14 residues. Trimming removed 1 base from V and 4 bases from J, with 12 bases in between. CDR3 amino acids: CASSLRGLRYEQYF. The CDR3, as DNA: TGTGCCAGCAGCTTGAGGGGGTTACGATACGAGCAGTACTTC.

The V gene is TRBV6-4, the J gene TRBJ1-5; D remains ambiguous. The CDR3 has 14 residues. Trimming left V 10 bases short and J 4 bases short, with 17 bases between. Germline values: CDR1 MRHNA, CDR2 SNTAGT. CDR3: CAIGRTGRNQPQHF. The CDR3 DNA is TGTGCCATCGGAAGGACGGGGAGAAATCAGCCCCAGCATTTT.

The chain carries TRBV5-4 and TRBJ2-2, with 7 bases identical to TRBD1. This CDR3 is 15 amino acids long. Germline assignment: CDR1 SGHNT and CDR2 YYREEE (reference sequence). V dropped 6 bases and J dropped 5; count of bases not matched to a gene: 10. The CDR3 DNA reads TGTGCCAGCACCACGAAATCGACAGGGACCGGGGAGCTGTTTTTT. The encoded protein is CASTTKSTGTGELFF.

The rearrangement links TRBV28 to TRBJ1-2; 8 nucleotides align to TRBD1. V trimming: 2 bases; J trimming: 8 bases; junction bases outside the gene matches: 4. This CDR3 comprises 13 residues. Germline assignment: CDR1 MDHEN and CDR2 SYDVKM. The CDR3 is CASSLTDRAGYTF. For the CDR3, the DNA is TGTGCCAGCAGTTTAACGGACAGGGCGGGCTACACCTTC.

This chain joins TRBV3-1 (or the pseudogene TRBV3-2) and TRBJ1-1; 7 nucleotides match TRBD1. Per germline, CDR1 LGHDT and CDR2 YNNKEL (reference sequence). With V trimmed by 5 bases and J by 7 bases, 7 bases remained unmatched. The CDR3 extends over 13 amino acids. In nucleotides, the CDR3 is TGTGCCAGCAGCTCTGGGACAGAATATGAAGCTTTCTTT. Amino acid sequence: CASSSGTEYEAFF.

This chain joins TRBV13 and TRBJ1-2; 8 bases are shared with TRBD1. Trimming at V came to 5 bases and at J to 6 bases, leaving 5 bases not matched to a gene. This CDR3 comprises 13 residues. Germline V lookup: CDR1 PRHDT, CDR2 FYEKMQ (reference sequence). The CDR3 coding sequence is TGTGCCAGCAGCCTCGACAGGGGAGATGGCTACACCTTC. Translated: CASSLDRGDGYTF.

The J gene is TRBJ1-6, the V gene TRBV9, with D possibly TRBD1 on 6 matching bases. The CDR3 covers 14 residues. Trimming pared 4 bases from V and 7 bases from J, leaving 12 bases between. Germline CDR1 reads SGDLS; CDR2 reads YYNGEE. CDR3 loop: CASSIGGGNSPLHF. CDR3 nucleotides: TGTGCCAGCAGCATAGGGGGGGGGAATTCACCCCTCCACTTT.

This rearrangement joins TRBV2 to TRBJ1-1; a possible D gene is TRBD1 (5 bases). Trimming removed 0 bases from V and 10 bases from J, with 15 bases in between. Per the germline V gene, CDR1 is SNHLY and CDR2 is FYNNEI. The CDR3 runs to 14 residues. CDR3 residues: CASSEADWGSLAFF. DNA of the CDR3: TGTGCCAGCAGTGAAGCGGATTGGGGCAGTTTAGCTTTCTTT.

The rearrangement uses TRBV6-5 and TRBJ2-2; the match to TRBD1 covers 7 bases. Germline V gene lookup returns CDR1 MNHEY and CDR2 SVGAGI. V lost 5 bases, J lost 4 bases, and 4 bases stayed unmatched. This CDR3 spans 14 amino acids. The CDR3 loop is CASSTGAVTGELFF. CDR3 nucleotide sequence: TGTGCCAGCAGTACAGGGGCGGTCACCGGGGAGCTGTTTTTT.

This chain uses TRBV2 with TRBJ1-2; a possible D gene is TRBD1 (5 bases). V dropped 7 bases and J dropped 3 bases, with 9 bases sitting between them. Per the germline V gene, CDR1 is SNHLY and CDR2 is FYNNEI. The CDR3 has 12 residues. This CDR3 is CASTQGDYGYTF. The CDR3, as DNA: TGTGCCAGCACCCAGGGTGACTATGGCTACACCTTC. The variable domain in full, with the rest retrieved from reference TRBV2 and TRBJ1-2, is EPEVTQTPSHQVTQMGQEVILRCVPISNHLYFYWYRQILGQKVEFLVSFYNNEISEKSEIFDDQFSVERPDGSNFTLKIRSTKLEDSAMYFCASTQGDYGYTFGSGTRLTVV.

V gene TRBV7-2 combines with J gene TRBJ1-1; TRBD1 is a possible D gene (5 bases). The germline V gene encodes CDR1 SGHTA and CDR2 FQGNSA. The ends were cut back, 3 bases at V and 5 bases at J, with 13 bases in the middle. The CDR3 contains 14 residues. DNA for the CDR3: TGTGCCAGCAGCTTCCGGGGGGGAACTACTGAAGCTTTCTTT. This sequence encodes CASSFRGGTTEAFF.

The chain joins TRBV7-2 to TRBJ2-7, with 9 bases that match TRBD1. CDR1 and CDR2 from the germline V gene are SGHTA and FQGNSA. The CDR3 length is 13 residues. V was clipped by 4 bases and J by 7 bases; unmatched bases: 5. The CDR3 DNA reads TGTGCCAGCAGCTCCGGGACAGGGTTTGAGCAGTACTTC. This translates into CASSSGTGFEQYF.

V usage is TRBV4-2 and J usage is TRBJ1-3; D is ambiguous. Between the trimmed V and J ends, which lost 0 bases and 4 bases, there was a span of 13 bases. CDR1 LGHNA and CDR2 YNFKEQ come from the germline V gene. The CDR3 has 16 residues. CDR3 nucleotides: TGTGCCAGCAGCCAAGATCTAGGAGGTGCAGGAAACACCATATATTTT. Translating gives CASSQDLGGAGNTIYF.

In nucleotides, the CDR3 is TGTGCCGGACGACAGTGGGGGCTGAACACTGAAGCTTTCTTT. Translated: CAGRQWGLNTEAFF. This chain links TRBV2 with TRBJ1-1; tentative D call: TRBD1 (6 bases). Germline-derived CDR1 and CDR2 are SNHLY and FYNNEI. The V end lost 11 bases, the J end lost 0 bases, and 16 bases lay between the germline ends. CDR3 size: 14 residues.

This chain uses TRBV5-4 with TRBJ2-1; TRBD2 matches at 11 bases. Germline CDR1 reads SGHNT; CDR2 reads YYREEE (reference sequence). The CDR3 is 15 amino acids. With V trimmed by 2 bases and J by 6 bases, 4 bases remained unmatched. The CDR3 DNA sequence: TGTGCCAGCAGCTTCACTAGCGGGGGAAGCAATGAGCAGTTCTTC. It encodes CASSFTSGGSNEQFF.

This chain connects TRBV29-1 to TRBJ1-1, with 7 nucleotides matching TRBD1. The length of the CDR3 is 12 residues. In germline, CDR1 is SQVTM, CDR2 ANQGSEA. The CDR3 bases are TGCACAACAGGGGAGATGAACACTGAAGCTTTCTTT. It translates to CTTGEMNTEAFF.

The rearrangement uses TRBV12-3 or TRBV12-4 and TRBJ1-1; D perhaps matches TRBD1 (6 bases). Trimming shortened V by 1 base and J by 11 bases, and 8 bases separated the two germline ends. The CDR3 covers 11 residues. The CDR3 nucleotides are TGTGCCAGCAGTTTAGACAGGGTTGCTTTCTTT. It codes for CASSLDRVAFF.

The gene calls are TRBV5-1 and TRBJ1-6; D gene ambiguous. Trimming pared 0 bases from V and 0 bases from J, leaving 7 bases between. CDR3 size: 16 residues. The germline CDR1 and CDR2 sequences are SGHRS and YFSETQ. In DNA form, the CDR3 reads TGCGCCAGCAGCTTGGACGGGAGCTCCTATAATTCACCCCTCCACTTT. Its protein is CASSLDGSSYNSPLHF.

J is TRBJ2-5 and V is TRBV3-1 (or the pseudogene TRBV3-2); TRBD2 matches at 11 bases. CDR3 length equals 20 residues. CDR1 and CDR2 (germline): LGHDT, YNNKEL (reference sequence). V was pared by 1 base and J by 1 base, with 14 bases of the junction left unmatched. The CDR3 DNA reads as TGTGCCAGCAGCCAAGCGACTCCCCCGACTAGCGGGAATTCCCAAGAGACCCAGTACTTC. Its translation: CASSQATPPTSGNSQETQYF.